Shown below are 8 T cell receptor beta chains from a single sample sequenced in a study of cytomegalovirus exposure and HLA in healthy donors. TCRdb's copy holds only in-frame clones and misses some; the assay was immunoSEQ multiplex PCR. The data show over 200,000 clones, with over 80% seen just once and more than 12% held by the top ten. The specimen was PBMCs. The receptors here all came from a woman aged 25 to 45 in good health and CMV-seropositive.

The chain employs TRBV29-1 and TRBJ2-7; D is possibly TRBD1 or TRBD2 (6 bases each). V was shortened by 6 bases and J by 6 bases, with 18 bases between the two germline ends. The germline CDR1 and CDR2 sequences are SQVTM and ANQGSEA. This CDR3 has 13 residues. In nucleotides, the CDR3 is TGCAGCGTCCTCCCCGGGGGCGTCGGCGAGCAGTACTTC. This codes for CSVLPGGVGEQYF.

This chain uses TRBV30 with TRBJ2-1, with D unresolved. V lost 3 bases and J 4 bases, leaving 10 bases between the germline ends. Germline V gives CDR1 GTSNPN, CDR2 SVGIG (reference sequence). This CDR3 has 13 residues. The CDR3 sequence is CAWRASAYNEQFF. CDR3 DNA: TGTGCCTGGAGGGCGTCAGCTTACAATGAGCAGTTCTTC.

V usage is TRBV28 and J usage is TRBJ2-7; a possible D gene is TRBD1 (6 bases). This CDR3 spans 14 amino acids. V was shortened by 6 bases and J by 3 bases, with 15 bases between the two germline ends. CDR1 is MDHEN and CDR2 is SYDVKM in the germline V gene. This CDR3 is CASRPTGHRYEQYF. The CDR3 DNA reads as TGTGCCAGCAGACCAACGGGACACCGCTACGAGCAGTACTTC.

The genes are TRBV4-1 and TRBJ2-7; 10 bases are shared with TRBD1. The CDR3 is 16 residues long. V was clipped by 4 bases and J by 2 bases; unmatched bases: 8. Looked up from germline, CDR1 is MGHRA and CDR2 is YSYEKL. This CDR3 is CASSLQGGQGTYEQYF. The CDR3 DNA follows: TGCGCCAGCAGCCTGCAGGGGGGACAGGGGACCTACGAGCAGTACTTC.

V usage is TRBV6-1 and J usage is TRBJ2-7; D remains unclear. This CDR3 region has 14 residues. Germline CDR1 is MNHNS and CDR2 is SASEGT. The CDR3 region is CSSHPLADSYEQYF. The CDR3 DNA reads TGTTCATCTCACCCGCTGGCTGACTCCTACGAGCAGTACTTC.

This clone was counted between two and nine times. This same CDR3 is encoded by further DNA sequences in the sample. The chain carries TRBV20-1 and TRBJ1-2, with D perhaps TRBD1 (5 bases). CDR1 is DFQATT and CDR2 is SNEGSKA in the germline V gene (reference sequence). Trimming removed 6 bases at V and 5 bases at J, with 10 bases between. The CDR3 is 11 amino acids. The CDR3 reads CSAGTDYGYTF. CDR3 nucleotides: TGCAGTGCGGGGACTGATTATGGCTACACCTTC.

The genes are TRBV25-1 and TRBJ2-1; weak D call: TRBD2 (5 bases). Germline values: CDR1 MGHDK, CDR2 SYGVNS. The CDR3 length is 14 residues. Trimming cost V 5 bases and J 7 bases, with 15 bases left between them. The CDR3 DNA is TGTGCCAGCAGTATAGGTGGGAGAGGGAATGAGCAGTTCTTC. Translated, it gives CASSIGGRGNEQFF. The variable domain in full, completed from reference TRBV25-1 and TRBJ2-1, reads EADIYQTPRYLVIGTGKKITLECSQTMGHDKMYWYQQDPGMELHLIHYSYGVNSTEKGDLSSESTVSRIRTEHFPLTLESARPSHTSQYLCASSIGGRGNEQFFGPGTRLTVL.

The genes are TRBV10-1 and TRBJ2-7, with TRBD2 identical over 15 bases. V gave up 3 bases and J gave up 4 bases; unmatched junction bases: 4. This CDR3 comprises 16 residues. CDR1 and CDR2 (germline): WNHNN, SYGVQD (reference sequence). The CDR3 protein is CASSDPGTSGRYEQYF. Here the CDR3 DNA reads TGCGCCAGCAGTGATCCGGGGACTAGCGGGAGGTACGAGCAGTACTTC.